This is a list of T cell receptor beta chains from one sample in a study of T cell responses to AZD1222 COVID-19 vaccine. Method: immunoSEQ multiplex PCR; TCRdb's copy keeps in-frame clones and lacks some. The data show roughly 55,000 clones, roughly nine tenths seen once. The sequenced sample was peripheral blood, obtained on day 0 of AZD1222 vaccination. The source is an adult in good health. Each CDR3 is given without its conserved first and last residue. Clone size is shown for a subset of rows, as once, few, many or a class of expanded clone.

TRBV27 NA ASSFSEQGDTEAF
TRBV11-2 NA ASSVGTGDYYGYT
TRBV28 NA ASSRGGSSYEQY
TRBV15 NA ATSRGRDTEAF
TRBV5-8 NA ASSSGGISYEQY
TRBV30 once AWIRQGATDTQY
TRBV7-9 NA ASSPDSTDTQY
TRBV30 few AWSLQSGNTIY
TRBV19 few ASSYWGRNNSPLH
TRBV9 few ASSEGDSSQPQH
TRBV7-8 NA ASSTLQGAGEQY
TRBV7-2 NA ASSLNNLGTEAF
TRBV29-1 few SVGGQLNTEAF
TRBV7-2 NA ASSYPGQGNTGELF
TRBV5-4 NA ASRDLNTGELF
TRBV30 NA AWRGPNTYGYT
TRBV19 NA ASSTGPYEQY
TRBV7-2 NA ASSLRQGKYQPQH
TRBV2 NA ASSERTGNIYEQY
TRBV27 NA ASSPALVGSNQPQH
TRBV14 once ASSPGTGTDTQY
TRBV6-5 NA ASSYSPAASGNTIY
TRBV6-2/TRBV6-3 NA ASSYSGGALEHQY
TRBV6-1 NA ASSEGGAHTEAF
TRBV4-3 NA ASSQDLGAGSDSPLH
TRBV3-1/TRBV3-2 NA ASTPGQGEGEQY
TRBV4-2 NA ASSQASVAYEQY
TRBV7-9 NA ASSLDMNTEAF
TRBV5-1 NA ASSLGPFGSTTSGNTIY
TRBV29-1 NA SAGGAGNTIY
TRBV5-5 few ASSGQGAIHTEAF
TRBV28 few ASSTITGTGPEQY
TRBV20-1 NA SAEAPNEQF
TRBV11-2 NA ASSFGAGGVYEQY
TRBV9 NA ASSVGTGGGETQY
TRBV29-1 NA SVSRGETDTQY
TRBV18 few ASSPWTGRHEQY
TRBV29-1 NA SVRPGSDEKLF
TRBV14 NA ASSAAISTPYEQY
TRBV4-2 NA ASSQDASGGAETQY
TRBV10-2 NA ASSDTGNTEAF
TRBV12-3/TRBV12-4 NA ASSPGVYYEQY
TRBV19 NA ASSKDRTGFYGYT
TRBV18 NA ASSPTLGQGLYQPQH
TRBV21-1 NA ASSKSCEQY
TRBV5-1 NA ASSLANTNTGELF
TRBV11-3 NA ASSLRDRDYEQY
TRBV7-3 NA ASSLKGTGSNT